Below, 18 T cell receptor beta chains from the same sample are listed, as sequenced in a study of T-cell memory formation after mild COVID-19. TCRdb fed the 5' RACE reads into MiXCR, producing one record per CDR3 protein. This table has around 200,000 distinct CDR3 sequences, around 18% appearing once. The specimen was PBMCs or a T cell subset sorted from them (not recorded which). Receptors originate from a man between 18 and 35 years old who had mild COVID-19 (a few samples of this study predate the infection). Cell type and time point are not known.

This clonotype has only a few counts. V gene TRBV2 combines with J gene TRBJ2-7, with 7 bases identical to TRBD1. V dropped 6 bases and J dropped 5; count of bases not matched to a gene: 7. The CDR3 totals 13 residues. Germline V gene lookup returns CDR1 SNHLY and CDR2 FYNNEI. Here the CDR3 DNA reads TGTGCCAGCAGGCCGGGACAGTTCCACGAGCAGTACGTC. This translates into CASRPGQFHEQYV.

This clonotype has just a few counts. The gene calls are TRBV20-1 and TRBJ2-5; 7 bases line up with TRBD2. The CDR3 is made up of 12 amino acids. Unmatched junction bases numbered 7, after V lost 6 bases and J lost 6 bases. Per germline, CDR1 DFQATT and CDR2 SNEGSKA (reference sequence). CDR3 protein: CSAPGLGQTQYF. The CDR3 nucleotides read TGCAGTGCGCCCGGACTAGGCCAGACCCAGTACTTC.

This sequence joins TRBV4-3 and TRBJ2-7; 12 bases align to TRBD2. Per germline, CDR1 LGHNA and CDR2 YSLEER. The CDR3 covers 16 residues. The V gene end was trimmed by 3 bases and the J gene end by 2 bases; junction bases not matched to a gene: 5. The CDR3: CASSHERTSGAYEQYF. In DNA form, the CDR3 reads TGCGCCAGCAGCCATGAACGGACTAGCGGGGCCTACGAGCAGTACTTC.

V gene TRBV7-8 combines with J gene TRBJ2-5; tentative D call: TRBD1 (5 bases). The germline CDR1 and CDR2 sequences are SGHVS and FQNEAQ. The CDR3 extends over 12 amino acids. The ends were cut back, 1 base at V and 7 bases at J, with 7 bases in the middle. The CDR3 coding sequence is TGTGCCAGCAGCTTAGGACAGAGGACCCAGTACTTC. This encodes CASSLGQRTQYF.

This clonotype has just a few counts. This chain joins TRBV4-3 and TRBJ2-1; 7 bases agree with TRBD1. V lost 3 bases to trimming and J lost 3 bases; unmatched junction nucleotides: 11. This CDR3 is 17 amino acids long. CDR1 is LGHNA, CDR2 YSLEER, per germline. This CDR3 reads CASSQAPVGQFYNEQFF. CDR3 sequence (DNA): TGCGCCAGCAGCCAGGCGCCCGTGGGACAGTTCTACAATGAGCAGTTCTTC.

J is TRBJ2-3 and V is TRBV6-2 or TRBV6-3, with 11 bases matching TRBD2. V gave up 7 bases and J gave up 11 bases; unmatched junction bases: 20. CDR1 and CDR2 (germline): MNHEY, SVGEGT. The CDR3 covers 17 residues. The CDR3 loop is CASTLRESRLAGSGQYF. The CDR3 DNA follows: TGTGCCAGCACCCTACGGGAAAGTCGACTAGCGGGGTCCGGGCAGTATTTT.

V usage is TRBV24-1 and J usage is TRBJ2-3; TRBD2 matches 11 bases. Germline loops: CDR1 KGHDR, CDR2 SFDVKD. The V segment lost 5 bases and the J segment 1 base; nucleotides outside the gene matches: 4. This CDR3 contains 16 residues. The CDR3 nucleotides are TGTGCCACCAGTGGCCTGACTAGCGGGGGCACAGATACGCAGTATTTT. Protein sequence: CATSGLTSGGTDTQYF.

V and J are TRBV5-1 and TRBJ1-4, with D perhaps matching TRBD1 (6 bases). The CDR3 has 15 residues. V lost 1 base, J lost 13 bases, and 20 bases lay in between. Germline values: CDR1 SGHRS, CDR2 YFSETQ. The CDR3 DNA is TGCGCCAGCAGCTTGCAGCCAGGGGAGAATGAAGGACTGTTTTTT. Its translation is CASSLQPGENEGLFF.

This chain joins TRBV5-1 and TRBJ2-5, with unresolved D. Germline CDR1 reads SGHRS; CDR2 reads YFSETQ. CDR3 length equals 14 residues. V lost 0 bases and J lost 3, with 9 bases in between. CDR3 bases: TGCGCCAGCAGCTTGGGGTCACAGAAAGAGACCCAGTACTTC. Its translation: CASSLGSQKETQYF.

Only a few counts were recorded for this clonotype. V is TRBV7-9 and J is TRBJ2-5; a weak D match, TRBD2 (7 bases). The CDR3 runs to 17 residues. Per the germline V gene, CDR1 is SEHNR and CDR2 is FQNEAQ (reference sequence). V lost 4 bases and J 8 bases, leaving 26 bases between the germline ends. CDR3 DNA: TGTGCCAGCAGCTCCCAGGGGCGGGGGCCGCGCCAGCACACCCAGTACTTC. This encodes CASSSQGRGPRQHTQYF.

The chain uses TRBV5-1 and TRBJ1-6; TRBD1 might be the D (5 bases). With 4 bases removed from V and 14 bases from J, the gap between germline ends came to 19 bases. Germline V gene lookup returns CDR1 SGHRS and CDR2 YFSETQ. The CDR3 runs 14 residues. CDR3 nucleotide sequence: TGCGCCAGCAGCATAACAGGACCCTTTCAGACCCTCCACTTT. It specifies CASSITGPFQTLHF.

The genes are TRBV5-1 and TRBJ2-7, with no clear D. The CDR3 has 14 residues. Germline lookup yields CDR1 SGHRS and CDR2 YFSETQ. V was clipped by 4 bases and J by 4 bases, with 15 bases between them. Here the CDR3 DNA reads TGCGCCAGCAGCCTCCGTTGGGGTCAATACGAGCAGTACGTC. It encodes CASSLRWGQYEQYV.

This clonotype was counted a few times. The J gene is TRBJ2-1, the V gene TRBV5-6; a possible D gene is TRBD2 (6 bases). Trimming pared 6 bases from V and 3 bases from J, leaving 10 bases between. The CDR3 runs 13 residues. Germline assignment: CDR1 SGHDT and CDR2 YYEEEE. The CDR3, as DNA: TGTGCCAGCACACGGGGGTTCTACAATGAGCAGTTCTTC. Amino acids: CASTRGFYNEQFF. The full variable domain, with the rest looked up from reference TRBV5-6 and TRBJ2-1, is DAGVTQSPTHLIKTRGQQVTLRCSPKSGHDTVSWYQQALGQGPQFIFQYYEEEERQRGNFPDRFSGHQFPNYSSELNVNALLLGDSALYLCASTRGFYNEQFFGPGTRLTVL.

Many counts were recorded for this clonotype. The V gene is TRBV3-1, the J gene TRBJ1-6; D is perhaps TRBD1 (5 bases). V lost 6 bases to trimming and J lost 7 bases, with 16 bases between them. The CDR3 has 15 residues. Germline values: CDR1 LGHDT, CDR2 YNNKEL (reference sequence). The CDR3 reads CASSPPAGTNSPLHF. DNA for the CDR3: TGTGCCAGCAGTCCACCAGCGGGGACGAATTCACCCCTCCACTTT.

The chain joins TRBV5-1 to TRBJ2-5; D not certain. V lost 0 bases and J lost 6, with 6 bases in between. The CDR3 consists of 12 residues. The germline gives CDR1 SGHRS, CDR2 YFSETQ. This CDR3 is CASSLEDQTQYF. The CDR3 region has the DNA TGCGCCAGCAGCTTGGAGGACCAGACCCAGTACTTC.

The genes are TRBV5-1 and TRBJ2-2; 11 bases align to TRBD2. J was trimmed by 6 bases and V by 2 bases; bases with no gene match: 3. CDR3 length: 15 amino acids. Germline values: CDR1 SGHRS, CDR2 YFSETQ. The CDR3 region is CASSFLAGGPGELFF. CDR3 coding DNA: TGCGCCAGCAGCTTCCTAGCGGGGGGCCCCGGGGAGCTGTTTTTT.

The V and J genes are TRBV27 and TRBJ2-5; D call uncertain. V was cut by 4 bases and J by 4 bases, with 10 bases left in between. CDR1 is MNHEY and CDR2 is SMNVEV in the germline V gene (reference sequence). The CDR3 spans 13 residues. The CDR3 DNA reads TGTGCCAGCAGTTGGATGGAAGGAGAGACCCAGTACTTC. It yields the protein CASSWMEGETQYF.

V gene TRBV10-3 combines with J gene TRBJ2-7, with D hard to call. CDR1 and CDR2 from the germline V gene are ENHRY and SYGVKD. The V end was cut by 2 bases, the J end by 0 bases, with 14 bases between. This CDR3 has 16 residues. CDR3 sequence: CAISEVVLNCSYEQYV. The CDR3 bases are TGTGCCATCAGTGAGGTGGTGTTGAACTGCTCCTACGAGCAGTACGTC.